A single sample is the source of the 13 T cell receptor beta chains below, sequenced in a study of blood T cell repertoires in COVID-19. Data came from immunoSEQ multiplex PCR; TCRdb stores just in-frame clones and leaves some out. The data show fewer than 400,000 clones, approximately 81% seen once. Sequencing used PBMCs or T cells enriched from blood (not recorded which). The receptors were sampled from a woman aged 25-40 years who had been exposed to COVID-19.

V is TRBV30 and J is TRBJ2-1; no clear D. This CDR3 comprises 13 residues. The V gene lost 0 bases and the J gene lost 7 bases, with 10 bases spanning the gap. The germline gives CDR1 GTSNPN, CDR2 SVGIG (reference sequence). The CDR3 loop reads CAWSVAQSNEQFF. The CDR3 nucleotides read TGTGCCTGGAGTGTGGCCCAGTCGAATGAGCAGTTCTTC.

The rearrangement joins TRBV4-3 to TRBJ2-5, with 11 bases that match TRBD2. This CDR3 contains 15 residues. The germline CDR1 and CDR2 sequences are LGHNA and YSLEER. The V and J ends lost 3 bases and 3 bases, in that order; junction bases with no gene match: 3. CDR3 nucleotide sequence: TGCGCCAGCAGCCAGGAACTAGCGGGGGAAGAGACCCAGTACTTC. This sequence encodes CASSQELAGEETQYF.

The CDR3 region has the DNA TGTGCCAGCAGCCAAGCCCTTACAGGGTCCTACGAGCAGTACTTC. It encodes CASSQALTGSYEQYF. V and J are TRBV3-1 (or the pseudogene TRBV3-2) and TRBJ2-7; a possible D gene is TRBD1 (6 bases). The CDR3 contains 15 residues. CDR1 is LGHDT and CDR2 is YNNKEL in the germline V gene (reference sequence). Deletions cut 1 base from V and 1 base from J, with 11 bases between.

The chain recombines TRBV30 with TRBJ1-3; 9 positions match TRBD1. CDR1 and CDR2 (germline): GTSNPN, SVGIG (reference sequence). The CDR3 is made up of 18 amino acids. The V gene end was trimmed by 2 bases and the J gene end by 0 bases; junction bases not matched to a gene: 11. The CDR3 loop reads CAWSRDRDTFLSGNTIYF. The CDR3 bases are TGTGCCTGGAGTCGGGACAGGGATACTTTTCTCTCTGGAAACACCATATATTTT.

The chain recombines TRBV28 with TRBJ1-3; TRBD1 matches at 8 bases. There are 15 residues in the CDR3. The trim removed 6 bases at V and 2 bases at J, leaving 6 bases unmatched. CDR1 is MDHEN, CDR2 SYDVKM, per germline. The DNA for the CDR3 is TGTGCCAGCAGATCCGGACAGGGCACTGGAAACACCATATATTTT. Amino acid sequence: CASRSGQGTGNTIYF. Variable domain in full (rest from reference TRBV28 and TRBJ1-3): DVKVTQSSRYLVKRTGEKVFLECVQDMDHENMFWYRQDPGLGLRLIYFSYDVKMKEKGDIPEGYSVSREKKERFSLILESASTNQTSMYLCASRSGQGTGNTIYFGEGSWLTVV.

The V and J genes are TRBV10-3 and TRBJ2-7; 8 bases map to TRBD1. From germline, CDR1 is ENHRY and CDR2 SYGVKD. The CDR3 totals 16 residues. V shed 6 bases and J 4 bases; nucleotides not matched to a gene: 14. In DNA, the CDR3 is TGTGCCATCAGCCGACCGAAGACAGGGGATTCGTACGAGCAGTACTTC. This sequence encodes CAISRPKTGDSYEQYF.

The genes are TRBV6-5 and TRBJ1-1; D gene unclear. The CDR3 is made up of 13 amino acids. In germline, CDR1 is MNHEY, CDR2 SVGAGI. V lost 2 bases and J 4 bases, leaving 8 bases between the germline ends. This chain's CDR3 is CASSYAEITEAFF. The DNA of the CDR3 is TGTGCCAGCAGTTACGCGGAGATCACTGAAGCTTTCTTT.

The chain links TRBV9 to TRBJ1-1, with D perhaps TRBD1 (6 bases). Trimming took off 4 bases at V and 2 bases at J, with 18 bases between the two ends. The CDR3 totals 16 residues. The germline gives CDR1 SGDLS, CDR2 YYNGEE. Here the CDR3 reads CASSLSLRTANTEAFF. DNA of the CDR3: TGTGCCAGCAGCTTGAGCTTGAGGACAGCCAACACTGAAGCTTTCTTT.

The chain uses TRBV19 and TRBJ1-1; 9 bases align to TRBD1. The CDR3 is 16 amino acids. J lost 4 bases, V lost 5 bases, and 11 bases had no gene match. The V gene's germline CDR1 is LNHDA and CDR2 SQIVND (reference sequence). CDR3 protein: CASSLRDRVGSTEAFF. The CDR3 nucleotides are TGTGCCAGTAGTCTTAGGGACAGGGTGGGGAGCACTGAAGCTTTCTTT.

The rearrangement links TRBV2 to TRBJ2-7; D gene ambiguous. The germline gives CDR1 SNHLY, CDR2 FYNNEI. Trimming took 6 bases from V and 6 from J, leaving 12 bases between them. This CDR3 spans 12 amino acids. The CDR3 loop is CASRSGLGEQYF. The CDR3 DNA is TGTGCCAGCAGGTCAGGTCTGGGCGAGCAGTACTTC.

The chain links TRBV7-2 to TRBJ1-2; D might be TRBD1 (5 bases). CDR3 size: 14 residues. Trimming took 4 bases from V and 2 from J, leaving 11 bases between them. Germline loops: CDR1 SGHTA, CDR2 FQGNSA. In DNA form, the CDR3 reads TGTGCCAGCAGCTCCAGGGTCAGGAACTATGGCTACACCTTC. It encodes CASSSRVRNYGYTF. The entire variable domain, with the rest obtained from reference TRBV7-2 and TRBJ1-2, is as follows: GAGVSQSPSNKVTEKGKDVELRCDPISGHTALYWYRQSLGQGLEFLIYFQGNSAPDKSGLPSDRFSAERTGGSVSTLTIQRTQQEDSAVYLCASSSRVRNYGYTFGSGTRLTVV.

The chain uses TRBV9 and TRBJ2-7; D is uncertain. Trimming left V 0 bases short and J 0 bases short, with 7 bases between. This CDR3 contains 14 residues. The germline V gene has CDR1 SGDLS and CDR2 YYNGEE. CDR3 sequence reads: CASSVGTNSYEQYF. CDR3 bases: TGTGCCAGCAGCGTAGGAACTAACTCCTACGAGCAGTACTTC.

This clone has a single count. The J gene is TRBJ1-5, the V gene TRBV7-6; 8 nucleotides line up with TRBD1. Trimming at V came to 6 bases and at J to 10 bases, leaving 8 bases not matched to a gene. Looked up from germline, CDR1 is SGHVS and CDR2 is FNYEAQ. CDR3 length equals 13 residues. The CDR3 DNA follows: TGTGCCAGCAGGTTCGGACAGGGAGTTCCCCAGCATTTT. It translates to CASRFGQGVPQHF.